This T cell receptor (beta chain) was found in a study of T cell responses to AZD1222 COVID-19 vaccine. Study results and caveats: Just five or six AZD1222 recipients were seropositive at baseline. Females outnumbered males among donors, who were mostly white British; clonal diversity was possibly underestimated.

This CDR3 contains 16 residues. The germline CDR1 and CDR2 sequences are SGHTA and FQGNSA. J was trimmed by 2 bases and V by 0 bases; bases with no gene match: 4. Regarding this clone: Its antigen is unidentified.

Profiled with immunoSEQ multiplex PCR; TCRdb holds only in-frame clones, not every one. The table records 150,000 to 200,000 clones, 88% of them present only once. The chain combines TRBV7-2 with TRBJ1-5; 7 nucleotides match TRBD1. The receptor's source is an adult who received the AZD1222 COVID-19 vaccine. This specimen was peripheral blood, taken 28 days after the second AZD1222 dose. As DNA, the CDR3 is TGTGCCAGCAGCTTAGCAGGGGGCGCGGGCAATCAGCCCCAGCATTTT. Amino acids: CASSLAGGAGNQPQHF.